A selection of T cell receptor beta chains follows, all from one sample in a study of CD4+ T cells in melanoma. The method was immunoSEQ multiplex PCR; TCRdb's version includes in-frame clones alone and lacks a portion of them. The data contain around 6,600 clones, about 65% of them singletons. The sequenced material came from cells from a culture (not recorded whether cultured in vitro). Every receptor here comes from a human donor with melanoma. Each CDR3 is given with its conserved first and last residue.

CDR3: CASSQGINTEAFF; V: TRBV19; length: 13; J: TRBJ1-1
CDR3: CASSLGRGYEKLFF; V: TRBV5-6; length: 14; J: TRBJ1-4
CDR3: CASSVDTFGDLYGYTF; V: TRBV5-4; length: 16; J: TRBJ1-2
CDR3: CASSPGRADYNEQFF; V: TRBV5-4; length: 15; J: TRBJ2-1
CDR3: CASSLIQVRGNQPQHF; V: TRBV28; length: 16; J: TRBJ1-5
CDR3: CASSQGGFKSRTDTQYF; V: TRBV4-1; length: 17; J: TRBJ2-3
CDR3: CASSQDLGRGGSSYNEQFF; V: TRBV3-1/TRBV3-2; length: 19; J: TRBJ2-1
CDR3: CASSLLGYEQYF; V: TRBV7-9; length: 12; J: TRBJ2-7
CDR3: CASGAGGGQPQHF; V: TRBV30; length: 13; J: TRBJ1-5
CDR3: CASSVGGANTGELFF; V: TRBV2; length: 15; J: TRBJ2-2
CDR3: CASSEGTGESYEQYF; V: TRBV6-1; length: 15; J: TRBJ2-7
CDR3: CASSPDRKTYEQYF; V: TRBV11-3; length: 14; J: TRBJ2-7
CDR3: CATSADRLGNTEAFF; V: TRBV15; length: 15; J: TRBJ1-1
CDR3: CASASYRSYEQYF; V: TRBV7-2; length: 13; J: TRBJ2-7
CDR3: CASSKGRDSNEKLFF; V: TRBV16; length: 15; J: TRBJ1-4
CDR3: CASSRGFTDTQYF; V: TRBV6-5; length: 13; J: TRBJ2-3
CDR3: CASRSGTGIDIQYF; V: TRBV2; length: 14; J: TRBJ2-4
CDR3: CASSTTSGTGYEQYF; V: TRBV19; length: 15; J: TRBJ2-7
CDR3: CASAGQANYGYTF; V: TRBV10-2; length: 13; J: TRBJ1-2
CDR3: CASSLRTEGYGYTF; V: TRBV4-1; length: 14; J: TRBJ1-2
CDR3: CASSSPGLARISTDTQYF; V: TRBV6-2/TRBV6-3; length: 18; J: TRBJ2-3
CDR3: CASSSGLAGEHTDTQYF; V: TRBV7-2; length: 17; J: TRBJ2-3
CDR3: CASSLRAPGMQYF; V: TRBV28; length: 13; J: TRBJ2-3
CDR3: CASRAQRGMGDTQYF; V: TRBV2; length: 15; J: TRBJ2-3
CDR3: CASSLYMRGASSYNEQFF; V: TRBV27; length: 18; J: TRBJ2-1
CDR3: CASSVEGDGNGDGYTF; V: TRBV9; length: 16; J: TRBJ1-2
CDR3: CASSLDVRDTGELFF; V: TRBV5-1; length: 15; J: TRBJ2-2
CDR3: CASSDRDTTPGNTIYF; V: TRBV7-9; length: 16; J: TRBJ1-3
CDR3: CASSGQRDGTGMDNEQFF; V: TRBV9; length: 18; J: TRBJ2-1
CDR3: CASSLTDEQYF; V: TRBV28; length: 11; J: TRBJ2-7
CDR3: CASSYSQSTEAFF; V: TRBV6-2/TRBV6-3; length: 13; J: TRBJ1-1
CDR3: CAHQGQGYEQYF; V: TRBV30; length: 12; J: TRBJ2-7
CDR3: CASSSPRSGGARRETQYF; V: TRBV11-2; length: 18; J: TRBJ2-5
CDR3: CASRTGQEIADTQYF; V: TRBV28; length: 15; J: TRBJ2-3
CDR3: CASSPGQGVAKNIQYF; V: TRBV5-1; length: 16; J: TRBJ2-4
CDR3: CASSQGQGANTGELFF; V: TRBV4-2; length: 16; J: TRBJ2-2
CDR3: CASSLKGGAKNIQYF; V: TRBV5-4; length: 15; J: TRBJ2-4
CDR3: CASSYDRARSGYTF; V: TRBV6-2/TRBV6-3; length: 14; J: TRBJ1-2
CDR3: CASSSRASTNEKLFF; V: TRBV6-5; length: 15; J: TRBJ1-4
CDR3: CASSGWDRVAGELFF; V: TRBV5-1; length: 15; J: TRBJ2-2
CDR3: CSVEDPGRRTYNEQFF; V: TRBV29-1; length: 16; J: TRBJ2-1
CDR3: CASSSTGTSNSGYTF; V: TRBV5-1; length: 15; J: TRBJ1-2
CDR3: CAIREGPGANYGYTF; V: TRBV10-3; length: 15; J: TRBJ1-2
CDR3: CAWSVGSGTATDTQYF; V: TRBV30; length: 16; J: TRBJ2-3
CDR3: CASSFGQGSGYTF; V: TRBV7-3; length: 13; J: TRBJ1-2
CDR3: CASSQTGTAEYEQYF; V: TRBV4-1; length: 15; J: TRBJ2-7
CDR3: CASRPGQGKNEQFF; V: TRBV7-9; length: 14; J: TRBJ2-1
CDR3: CASSQETEINQPQHF; V: TRBV5-5; length: 15; J: TRBJ1-5
CDR3: CASRLDNYGYTF; V: TRBV25-1; length: 12; J: TRBJ1-2